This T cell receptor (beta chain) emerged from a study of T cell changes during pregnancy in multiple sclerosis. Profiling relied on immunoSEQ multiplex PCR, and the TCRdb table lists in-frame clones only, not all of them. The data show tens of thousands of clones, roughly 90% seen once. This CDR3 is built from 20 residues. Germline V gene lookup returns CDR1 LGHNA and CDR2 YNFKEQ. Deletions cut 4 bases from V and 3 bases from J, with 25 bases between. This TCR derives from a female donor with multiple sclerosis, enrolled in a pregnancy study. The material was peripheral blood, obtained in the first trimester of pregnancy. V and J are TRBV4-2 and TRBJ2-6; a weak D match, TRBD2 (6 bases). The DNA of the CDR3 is TGTGCCAGCAGCCCCCAAAGGAGGGGCAAATTTTCTAGTGGGGCCAACGTCCTGACTTTC. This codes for CASSPQRRGKFSSGANVLTF.